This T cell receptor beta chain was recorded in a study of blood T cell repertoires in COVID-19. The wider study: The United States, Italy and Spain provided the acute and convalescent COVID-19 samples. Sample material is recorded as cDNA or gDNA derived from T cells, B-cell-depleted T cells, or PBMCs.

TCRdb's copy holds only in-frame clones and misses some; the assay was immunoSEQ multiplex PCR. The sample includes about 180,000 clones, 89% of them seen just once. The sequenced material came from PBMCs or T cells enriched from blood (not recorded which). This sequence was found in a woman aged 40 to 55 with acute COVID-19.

CDR3 nucleotide sequence: TGTGCCAGCAGCACCGGACTAGCGGGGGCGCCCGGGACAGATACGCAGTATTTT. Amino acid sequence: CASSTGLAGAPGTDTQYF. The chain links TRBV5-4 to TRBJ2-3, with TRBD2 matching over 13 bases. The CDR3 has 18 residues. In germline, CDR1 is SGHNT, CDR2 YYREEE (reference sequence). V trimming: 4 bases; J trimming: 3 bases; junction bases outside the gene matches: 11.